The source of this T cell receptor beta chain is a study of monozygotic twins with cystic fibrosis. CDR1 MDHEN and CDR2 SYDVKM come from the germline V gene. V was cut by 9 bases and J by 8 bases, with 13 bases left in between. The CDR3 consists of 11 residues. Generated by immunoSEQ multiplex PCR, the TCRdb table keeps only in-frame clones and is missing some. The sample includes 30,000 to 40,000 clones, just over 65% of them seen just once. J is TRBJ1-2 and V is TRBV28, with a possible D match to TRBD1 (5 bases). The sample taken for sequencing was blood. This TCR came from a girl aged 10 to 17 with cystic fibrosis. The CDR3, as DNA: TGTGCCAGTATCGGGGCAGGAGGCTACACCTTC. Translated, it gives CASIGAGGYTF.